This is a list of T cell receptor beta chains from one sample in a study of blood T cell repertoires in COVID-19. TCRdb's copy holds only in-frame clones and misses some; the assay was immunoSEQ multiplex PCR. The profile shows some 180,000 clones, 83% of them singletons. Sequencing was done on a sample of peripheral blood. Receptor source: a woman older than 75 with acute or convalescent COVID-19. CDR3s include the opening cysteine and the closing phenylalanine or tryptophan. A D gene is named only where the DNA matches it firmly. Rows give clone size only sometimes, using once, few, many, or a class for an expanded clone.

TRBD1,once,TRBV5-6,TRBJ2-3,CASSLRLGQGVTDTQYF,TGTGCCAGCAGCTTGAGGCTTGGGCAGGGGGTAACAGATACGCAGTATTTT
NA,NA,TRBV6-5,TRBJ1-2,CASSYDSSYGYTF,TGTGCCAGCAGTTACGACAGTTCCTATGGCTACACCTTC
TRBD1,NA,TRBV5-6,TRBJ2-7,CASSRDRSYEQYF,TGTGCCAGCAGCCGGGACAGATCCTACGAGCAGTACTTC
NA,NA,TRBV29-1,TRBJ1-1,CSALPSSTEAFF,TGCAGCGCACTGCCAAGTAGCACTGAAGCTTTCTTT
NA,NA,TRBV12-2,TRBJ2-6,CASRLIQGDTGANVLTF,TGTGCAAGTCGCCTCATACAGGGGGATACTGGGGCCAACGTCCTGACTTTC
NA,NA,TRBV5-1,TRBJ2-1,CASSLVAEYNEQFF,TGCGCCAGCAGCTTGGTCGCGGAGTACAATGAGCAGTTCTTC
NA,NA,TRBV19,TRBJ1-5,CASSMTVNQPQHF,TGTGCCAGTAGTATGACAGTCAATCAGCCCCAGCATTTT
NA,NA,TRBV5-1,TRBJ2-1,CASSLEGASYNEQFF,TGCGCCAGCAGCTTGGAAGGAGCCTCCTACAATGAGCAGTTCTTC
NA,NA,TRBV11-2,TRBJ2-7,CASSSLRGAPGEQYF,TGTGCCAGCAGCTCGCTCCGGGGGGCGCCGGGAGAGCAGTACTTC
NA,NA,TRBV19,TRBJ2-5,CASSILEGAQETQYF,TGTGCCAGTAGTATTTTAGAGGGAGCCCAAGAGACCCAGTACTTC
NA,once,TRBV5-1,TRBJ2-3,CASSQDSTLDTQYF,TGCGCCAGCAGCCAGGACTCCACCTTGGATACGCAGTATTTT
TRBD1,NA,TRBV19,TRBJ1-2,CASRTQGAEGYTF,TGTGCCAGTAGGACTCAGGGGGCGGAAGGCTACACCTTC
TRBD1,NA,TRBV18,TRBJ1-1,CASSPAIRDRGRGFLEAFF,TGTGCCAGCTCACCAGCGATTAGGGACAGGGGGCGAGGATTCCTTGAAGCTTTCTTT
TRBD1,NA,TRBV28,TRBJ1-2,CASSFSWDSNYGYTF,TGTGCCAGCAGTTTCTCGTGGGACAGTAACTATGGCTACACCTTC
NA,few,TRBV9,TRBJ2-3,CASSGGSDTQYF,TGTGCCAGCAGCGGAGGTTCAGATACGCAGTATTTT
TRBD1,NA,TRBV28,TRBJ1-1,CASSEQGETTEAFF,TGTGCCAGCAGTGAACAGGGGGAGACCACTGAAGCTTTCTTT
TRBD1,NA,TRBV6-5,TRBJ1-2,CASWTGGNGYTF,TGTGCCAGCTGGACAGGGGGCAATGGCTACACCTTC
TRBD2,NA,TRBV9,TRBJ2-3,CASSVVAGDTDTQYF,TGTGCCAGCAGCGTAGTAGCGGGGGACACAGATACGCAGTATTTT
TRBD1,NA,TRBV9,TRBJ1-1,CASSVEWQGALTEAFF,TGTGCCAGCAGCGTAGAGTGGCAGGGGGCGCTCACTGAAGCTTTCTTT
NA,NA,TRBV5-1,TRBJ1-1,CASSWMDSDTEAFF,TGCGCCAGCAGCTGGATGGACAGTGATACTGAAGCTTTCTTT
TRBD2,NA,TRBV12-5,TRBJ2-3,CASGLGLAVSTDTQYF,TGTGCTAGTGGTCTGGGACTAGCGGTTAGCACAGATACGCAGTATTTT
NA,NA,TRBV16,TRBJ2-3,CASSPRPSGTDTQYF,TGTGCCAGCAGCCCCCGCCCTAGCGGCACAGATACGCAGTATTTT
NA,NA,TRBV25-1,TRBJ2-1,CASSEYTSGLFNEQFF,TGTGCCAGCAGTGAATATACCTCTGGACTATTCAATGAGCAGTTCTTC
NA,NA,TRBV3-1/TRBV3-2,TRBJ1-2,CASSPGNAVYGYTF,TGTGCCAGCAGCCCGGGTAACGCCGTTTATGGCTACACCTTC
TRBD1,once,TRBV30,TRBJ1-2,CACSRDRVYGYTF,TGTGCCTGTTCCCGGGACAGAGTCTATGGCTACACCTTC
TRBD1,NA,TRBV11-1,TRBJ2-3,CASSLGGQPTDTQYF,TGTGCCAGCAGCTTAGGGGGACAGCCCACAGATACGCAGTATTTT
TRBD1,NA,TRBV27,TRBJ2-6,CASSPNRDRVGANVLTF,TGTGCCAGCAGTCCGAACCGGGACAGGGTTGGGGCCAACGTCCTGACTTTC
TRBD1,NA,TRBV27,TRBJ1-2,CASSLDRGFGYGYTF,TGTGCCAGCAGTTTAGACAGGGGGTTTGGCTATGGCTACACCTTC
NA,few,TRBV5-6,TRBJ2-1,CASSFASQGGTYNEQFF,TGTGCCAGCAGCTTCGCCTCACAGGGGGGGACCTACAATGAGCAGTTCTTC
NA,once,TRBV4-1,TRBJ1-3,CASSQETGNSGNTIYF,TGCGCCAGCAGCCAAGAAACAGGAAACTCTGGAAACACCATATATTTT
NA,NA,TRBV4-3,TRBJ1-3,CASSQDRTAGNTIYF,TGCGCCAGCAGCCAAGATCGGACAGCTGGAAACACCATATATTTT
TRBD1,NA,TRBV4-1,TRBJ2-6,CASSPWGTGASSGANVLTF,TGCGCCAGCAGCCCTTGGGGAACAGGGGCTAGCTCTGGGGCCAACGTCCTGACTTTC
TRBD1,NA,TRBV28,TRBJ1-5,CASSSGTGGSTGQPQHF,TGTGCCAGCAGCTCCGGGACAGGGGGCTCAACGGGTCAGCCCCAGCATTTT
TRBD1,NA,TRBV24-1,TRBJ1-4,CATSDPGTGYGNEKLFF,TGTGCCACCAGTGATCCCGGGACAGGGTACGGAAATGAAAAACTGTTTTTT
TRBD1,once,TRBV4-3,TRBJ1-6,CASSPGQGEALHF,TGCGCCAGCAGCCCCGGACAGGGCGAGGCCCTCCACTTT
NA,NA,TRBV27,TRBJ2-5,CASSLTGTFQETQYF,TGTGCCAGCAGTCTTACGGGGACTTTCCAAGAGACCCAGTACTTC
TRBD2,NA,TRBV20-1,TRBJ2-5,CSAAKLAGGYF,TGCAGTGCTGCGAAACTAGCGGGAGGGTACTTC
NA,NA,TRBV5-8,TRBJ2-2,CASAVRLDTGELFF,TGTGCCAGCGCGGTCCGGTTGGACACCGGGGAGCTGTTTTTT
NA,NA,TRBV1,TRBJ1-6,CTSSQALGQGISPLHF,TGCACCAGCAGCCAAGCCCTGGGACAGGGGATCTCACCCCTCCACTTT
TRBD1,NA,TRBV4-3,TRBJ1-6,CASSQDPPGQGISPLHF,TGCGCCAGCAGCCAAGATCCGCCCGGACAGGGGATATCACCCCTCCACTTT
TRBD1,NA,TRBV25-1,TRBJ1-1,CASRQTGMNTEAFF,TGTGCCAGCAGGCAGACAGGGATGAACACTGAAGCTTTCTTT
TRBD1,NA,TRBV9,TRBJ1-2,CASSQPPQGARGYTF,TGTGCCAGCAGCCAACCCCCCCAGGGGGCCCGAGGCTACACCTTC
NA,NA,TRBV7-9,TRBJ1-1,CASSLRTEAFF,TGTGCCAGCAGCCTTCGGACTGAAGCTTTCTTT
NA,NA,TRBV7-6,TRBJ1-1,CASSLADTNTEAFF,TGTGCCAGCAGCTTAGCAGACACGAACACTGAAGCTTTCTTT
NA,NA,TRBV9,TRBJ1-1,CASSVAGINTEAFF,TGTGCCAGCAGCGTAGCAGGGATCAACACTGAAGCTTTCTTT
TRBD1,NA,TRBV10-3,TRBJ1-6,CAIRWGQGTNSPLHF,TGTGCCATCAGGTGGGGACAGGGGACTAATTCACCCCTCCACTTT
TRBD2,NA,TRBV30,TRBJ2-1,CAWSVPWGGGSYNEQFF,TGTGCCTGGAGTGTACCCTGGGGCGGGGGAAGTTACAATGAGCAGTTCTTC
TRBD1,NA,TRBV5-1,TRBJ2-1,CASRVQGTAYNEQFF,TGCGCCAGCAGGGTACAGGGGACAGCCTACAATGAGCAGTTCTTC
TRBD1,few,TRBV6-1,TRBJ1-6,CASSEGQNSPLHF,TGTGCCAGCAGTGAGGGACAGAATTCACCCCTCCACTTT
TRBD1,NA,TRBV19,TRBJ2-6,CASSPSGTGGRGANVLTF,TGTGCCAGTAGTCCCTCCGGGACAGGGGGGCGTGGGGCCAACGTCCTGACTTTC
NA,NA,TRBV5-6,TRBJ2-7,CASSSSYEQYF,TGTGCCAGCAGCTCTTCGTACGAGCAGTACTTC
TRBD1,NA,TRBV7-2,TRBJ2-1,CASSLVGTGDYNEQFF,TGTGCCAGCAGCTTAGTCGGGACAGGGGACTACAATGAGCAGTTCTTC
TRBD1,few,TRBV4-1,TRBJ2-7,CASSQRQGSYEQYF,TGCGCCAGCAGCCAACGACAGGGGTCCTACGAGCAGTACTTC
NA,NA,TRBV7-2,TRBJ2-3,CASSPNLLPDTQYF,TGTGCCAGCAGCCCGAACCTCCTACCAGATACGCAGTATTTT